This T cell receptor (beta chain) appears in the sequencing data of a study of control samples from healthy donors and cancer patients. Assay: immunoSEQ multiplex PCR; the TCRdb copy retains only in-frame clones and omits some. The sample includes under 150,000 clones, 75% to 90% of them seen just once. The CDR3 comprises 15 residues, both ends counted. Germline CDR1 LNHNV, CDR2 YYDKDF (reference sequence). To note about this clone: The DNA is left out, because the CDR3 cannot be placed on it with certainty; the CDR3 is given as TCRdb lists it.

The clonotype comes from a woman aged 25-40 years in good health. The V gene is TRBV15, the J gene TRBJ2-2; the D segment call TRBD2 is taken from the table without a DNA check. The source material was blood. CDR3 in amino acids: CATSSFRTTPGSCFF.